This T cell receptor (beta chain) was captured by sequencing in a study of human T cells and chemical hapten exposure. For the study at large: There were weekly diphenylcyclopropenone doses to the scalp for patients throughout the roughly 24-week study. Broader study findings: Significantly greater numbers of large CDR3 similarity clusters came from expanded TCRs than from controls.

Time point described: pre-sensitization, week 0. Described treatment: therapeutic diphenylcyclopropenone sensitization with weekly scalp DPC. Blood draws came before every patch-test application. A remark on this clonotype: Its antigen remains unidentified.

The CDR3 spans 14 residues. CDR1 and CDR2 (germline): GTSNPN, SVGIG (reference sequence). J gave up 6 bases and V 3 bases, and 6 bases lay outside the gene matches. TCRdb reprocessed the RACE reads via MiXCR and lists one record per CDR3 protein. The repertoire holds 200,000 to 300,000 distinct CDR3 sequences, approximately 8.6% seen once, with 2.3% in the top ten. This chain uses TRBV30 with TRBJ1-5; 9 nucleotides match TRBD1. The material was whole blood, obtained in connection with sensitization to the hapten diphenylcyclopropenone (DPC). The TCR comes from a woman between 40 and 55 years old with alopecia areata. Some clones in this sample may be carry-over from other donors' samples. The CDR3 loop is CAWSQGQGGQPQHF. For the CDR3, the DNA is TGTGCCTGGAGCCAGGGACAGGGAGGTCAGCCCCAGCATTTT.